The 9 T cell receptor beta chains listed next were all sequenced from one sample in a study of blood T cell repertoires in COVID-19. Sequencing used immunoSEQ multiplex PCR; TCRdb keeps in-frame clones, though not all of them. The table lists approximately 190,000 clones, around 80% of them singletons. Sequencing was carried out using peripheral blood. The receptor source for this set is a man in his thirties or forties with active or convalescent COVID-19.

This chain joins TRBV6-5 and TRBJ2-5; perhaps TRBD1 as D (6 bases). Germline lookup yields CDR1 MNHEY and CDR2 SVGAGI. Trimming cost V 6 bases and J 9 bases, with 23 bases left between them. This CDR3 has 15 residues. Here the CDR3 DNA reads TGTGCCAGCAGCCCCCCTTTGGGCGGTTCAGGGGCCCAGTACTTC. Translating it yields CASSPPLGGSGAQYF.

J is TRBJ2-2 and V is TRBV18; D perhaps matches TRBD1 (7 bases). This CDR3 comprises 15 residues. Per germline, CDR1 KGHSH and CDR2 LQKENI. Trimming stripped 8 bases from V and 5 bases from J, with 18 bases between. The CDR3 nucleotides are TGTGCCAGCCCCCCCAACAGGGGAGGAACCGGGGAGCTGTTTTTT. The encoded protein is CASPPNRGGTGELFF.

The J gene is TRBJ1-6, the V gene TRBV3-1 (or the pseudogene TRBV3-2); 8 bases fit TRBD1. Germline values: CDR1 LGHDT, CDR2 YNNKEL (reference sequence). The CDR3 runs to 17 residues. V lost 4 bases, J lost 0 bases, and 5 bases stayed unmatched. CDR3 loop: CASSLTGEGSYNSPLHF. Here the CDR3 DNA reads TGTGCCAGCAGCCTGACAGGGGAGGGCTCCTATAATTCACCCCTCCACTTT.

The chain couples TRBV24-1 to TRBJ2-5; D unclear. The germline V gene encodes CDR1 KGHDR and CDR2 SFDVKD. The CDR3 has 15 residues. Trimming removed 9 bases from V and 0 bases from J, with 16 bases in between. The CDR3, as DNA: TGTGCCACCGCCAAACACACAGAGTACCAAGAGACCCAGTACTTC. Residues: CATAKHTEYQETQYF.

This clone came up a few times. The chain couples TRBV10-3 to TRBJ1-3, with D maybe TRBD1 (6 bases). From germline, CDR1 is ENHRY and CDR2 SYGVKD. The ends were cut back, 7 bases at V and 0 bases at J, with 13 bases in the middle. The CDR3 sequence is 15 residues long. The CDR3 nucleotides read TGTGCCATCACCACGACAGGCAACTCTGGAAACACCATATATTTT. Its protein is CAITTTGNSGNTIYF.

With respect to this clone: Additional DNA sequences in this sample encode the identical CDR3. The V gene is TRBV6-5, the J gene TRBJ1-5; tentatively, D is TRBD1 (6 bases). Germline V gene data show CDR1 as MNHEY and CDR2 as SVGAGI. Trimming stripped 0 bases from V and 1 base from J, with 10 bases between. The CDR3 is made up of 16 amino acids. The chain's CDR3 is CASSYSGHQSNQPQHF. The CDR3, as DNA: TGTGCCAGCAGTTACTCGGGACACCAGAGCAATCAGCCCCAGCATTTT.

This clone was observed a few times. This sequence joins TRBV19 and TRBJ1-2; 9 positions agree with TRBD1. The germline gives CDR1 LNHDA, CDR2 SQIVND (reference sequence). Trimming at V came to 4 bases and at J to 8 bases, leaving 5 bases not matched to a gene. This CDR3 is built from 13 residues. The CDR3 sequence is CASSTAGQGGYTF. DNA of the CDR3: TGTGCCAGTAGTACCGCGGGACAGGGCGGCTACACCTTC.

This clone was observed once. This chain links TRBV10-3 with TRBJ2-6; 8 bases align to TRBD1. The length of the CDR3 is 18 residues. V was pared by 4 bases and J by 0 bases, with 8 bases of the junction left unmatched. Germline V gene lookup returns CDR1 ENHRY and CDR2 SYGVKD. CDR3 sequence: CAISGTGRFSSGANVLTF. In DNA form, the CDR3 reads TGTGCCATCAGTGGGACAGGGCGTTTCAGCTCTGGGGCCAACGTCCTGACTTTC.

The genes are TRBV7-9 and TRBJ1-1; 8 bases are a match to TRBD1. The J segment lost 8 bases and the V segment lost 5 bases, leaving 7 bases of the junction unmatched. The V gene's germline CDR1 is SEHNR and CDR2 FQNEAQ (reference sequence). The CDR3 is 13 amino acids. The CDR3, as DNA: TGTGCCAGCAGCCCGCGTTCAGGGGGCGAAGCTTTCTTT. This gives the protein CASSPRSGGEAFF.